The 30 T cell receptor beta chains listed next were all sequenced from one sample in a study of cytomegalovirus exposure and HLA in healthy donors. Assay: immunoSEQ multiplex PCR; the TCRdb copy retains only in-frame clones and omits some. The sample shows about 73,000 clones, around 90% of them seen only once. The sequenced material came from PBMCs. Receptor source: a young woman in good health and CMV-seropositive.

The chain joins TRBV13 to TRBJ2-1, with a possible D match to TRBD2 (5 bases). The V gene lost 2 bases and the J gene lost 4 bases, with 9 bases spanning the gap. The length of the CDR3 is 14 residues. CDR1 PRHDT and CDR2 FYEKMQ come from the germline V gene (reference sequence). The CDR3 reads CASSLFPGYNEQFF. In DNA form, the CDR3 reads TGTGCCAGCAGCTTATTTCCGGGATACAATGAGCAGTTCTTC.

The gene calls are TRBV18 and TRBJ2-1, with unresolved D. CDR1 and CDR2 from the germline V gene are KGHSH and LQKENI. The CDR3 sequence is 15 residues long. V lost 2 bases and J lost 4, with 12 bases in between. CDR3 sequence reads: CASSPELASYNEQFF. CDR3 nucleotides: TGTGCCAGCTCACCAGAGTTAGCAAGTTACAATGAGCAGTTCTTC.

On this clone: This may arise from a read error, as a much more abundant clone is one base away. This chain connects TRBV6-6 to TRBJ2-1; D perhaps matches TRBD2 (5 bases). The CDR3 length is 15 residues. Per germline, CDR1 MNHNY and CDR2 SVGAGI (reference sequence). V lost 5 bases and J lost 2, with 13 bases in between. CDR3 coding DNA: TGTGCCAGCAGTCCTGGACTGGAAGCCTACAATGAGCAGTTCTTC. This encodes CASSPGLEAYNEQFF.

Here the CDR3 reads CASSLQRTLGANVLTF. The CDR3 region has the DNA TGTGCCAGCAGCTTACAGAGGACACTTGGGGCCAACGTCCTGACTTTC. This chain connects TRBV5-5 to TRBJ2-6, with a possible D match to TRBD1 (5 bases). Trimming removed 2 bases from V and 3 bases from J, with 12 bases in between. This CDR3 has 16 amino acids. CDR1 is SGHKS and CDR2 is YYEKEE in the germline V gene (reference sequence).

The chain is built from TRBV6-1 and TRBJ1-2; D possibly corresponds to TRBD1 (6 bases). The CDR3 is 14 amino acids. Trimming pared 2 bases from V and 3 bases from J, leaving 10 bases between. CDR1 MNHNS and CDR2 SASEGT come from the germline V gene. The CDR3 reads CASSENRVHYGYTF. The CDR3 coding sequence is TGTGCCAGCAGTGAAAACAGGGTGCACTATGGCTACACCTTC.

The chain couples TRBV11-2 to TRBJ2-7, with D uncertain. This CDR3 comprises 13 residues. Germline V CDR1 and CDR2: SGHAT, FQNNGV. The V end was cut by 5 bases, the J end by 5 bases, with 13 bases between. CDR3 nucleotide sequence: TGTGCCAGCAGCCACTCTAGTATCCACGAGCAGTACTTC. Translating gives CASSHSSIHEQYF.

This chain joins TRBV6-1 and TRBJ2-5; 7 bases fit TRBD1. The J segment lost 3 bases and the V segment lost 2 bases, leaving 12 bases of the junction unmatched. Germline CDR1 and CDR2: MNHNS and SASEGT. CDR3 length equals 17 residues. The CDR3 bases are TGTGCCAGCAGTGAATTCACCTTGACAGGGCCCAAAGAGACCCAGTACTTC. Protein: CASSEFTLTGPKETQYF.

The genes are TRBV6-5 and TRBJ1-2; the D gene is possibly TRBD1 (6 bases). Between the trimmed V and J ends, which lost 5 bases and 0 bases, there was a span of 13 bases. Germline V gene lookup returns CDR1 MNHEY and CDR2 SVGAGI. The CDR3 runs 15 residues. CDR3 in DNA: TGTGCCAGCAGTCTCGGACAGTTCCCTAACTATGGCTACACCTTC. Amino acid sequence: CASSLGQFPNYGYTF.

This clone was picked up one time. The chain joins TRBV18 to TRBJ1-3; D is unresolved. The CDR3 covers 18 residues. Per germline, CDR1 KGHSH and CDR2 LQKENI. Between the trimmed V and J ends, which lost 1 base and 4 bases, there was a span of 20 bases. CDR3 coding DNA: TGTGCCAGCTCACCACTCCTCCTTACAGATGTCTCAGGAAACACCATATATTTT. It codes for CASSPLLLTDVSGNTIYF.

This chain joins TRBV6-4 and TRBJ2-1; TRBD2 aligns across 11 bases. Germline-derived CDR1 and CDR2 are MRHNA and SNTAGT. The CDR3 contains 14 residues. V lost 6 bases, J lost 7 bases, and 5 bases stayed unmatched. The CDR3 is CASSTGTSGNEQFF. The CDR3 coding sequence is TGTGCCAGCAGCACCGGGACTAGCGGTAATGAGCAGTTCTTC.

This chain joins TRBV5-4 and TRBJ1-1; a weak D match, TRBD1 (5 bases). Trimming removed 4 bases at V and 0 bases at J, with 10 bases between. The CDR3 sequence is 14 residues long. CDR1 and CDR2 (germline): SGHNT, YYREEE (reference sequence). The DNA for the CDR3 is TGTGCCAGCAGCACGCAGGGTTTGAACACTGAAGCTTTCTTT. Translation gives CASSTQGLNTEAFF.

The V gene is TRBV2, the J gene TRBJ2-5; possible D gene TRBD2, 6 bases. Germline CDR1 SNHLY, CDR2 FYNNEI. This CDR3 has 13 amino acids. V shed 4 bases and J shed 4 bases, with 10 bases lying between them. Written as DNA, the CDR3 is TGTGCCAGCAGTGGACTAGTGGGAGAGACCCAGTACTTC. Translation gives CASSGLVGETQYF.

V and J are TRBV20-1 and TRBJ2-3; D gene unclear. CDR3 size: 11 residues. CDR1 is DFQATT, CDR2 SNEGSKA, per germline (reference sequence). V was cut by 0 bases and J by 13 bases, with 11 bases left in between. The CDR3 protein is CSARERLEEYF. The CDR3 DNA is TGCAGTGCTAGAGAAAGGCTAGAGGAGTATTTT.

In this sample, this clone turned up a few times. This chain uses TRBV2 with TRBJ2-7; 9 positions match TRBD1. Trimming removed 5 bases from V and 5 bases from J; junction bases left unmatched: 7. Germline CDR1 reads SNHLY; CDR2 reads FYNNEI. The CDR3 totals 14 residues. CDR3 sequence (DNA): TGTGCCAGCAGTCAAACCGGGACAGGGAACGAGCAGTACTTC. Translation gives CASSQTGTGNEQYF.

The CDR3 sequence is CSVDQGRAETQYF. The DNA for the CDR3 is TGCAGCGTTGATCAGGGGCGGGCAGAGACCCAGTACTTC. V usage is TRBV29-1 and J usage is TRBJ2-5; a possible D gene is TRBD1 (6 bases). Germline CDR1 and CDR2: SQVTM and ANQGSEA. V lost 3 bases and J lost 4, with 12 bases in between. CDR3 length equals 13 residues.

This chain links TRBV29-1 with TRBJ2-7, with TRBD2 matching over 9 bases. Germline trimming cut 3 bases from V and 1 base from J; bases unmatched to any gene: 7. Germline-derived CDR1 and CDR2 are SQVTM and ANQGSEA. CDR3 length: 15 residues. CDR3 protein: CSVEGWREGSYEQYF. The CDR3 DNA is TGCAGCGTTGAGGGGTGGCGGGAGGGATCCTACGAGCAGTACTTC.

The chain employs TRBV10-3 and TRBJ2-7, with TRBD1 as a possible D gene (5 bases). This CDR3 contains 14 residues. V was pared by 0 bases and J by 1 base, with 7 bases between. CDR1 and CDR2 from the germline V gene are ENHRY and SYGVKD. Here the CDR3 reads CAISESGPSYEQYF. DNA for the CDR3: TGTGCCATCAGTGAGTCGGGGCCATCCTACGAGCAGTACTTC.

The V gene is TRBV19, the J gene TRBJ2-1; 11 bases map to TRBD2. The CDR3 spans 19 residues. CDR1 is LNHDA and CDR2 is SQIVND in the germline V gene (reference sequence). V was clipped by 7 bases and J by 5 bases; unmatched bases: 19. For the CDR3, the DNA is TGTGCCAGTACTGAATCCACACCCTCAACTAGCGGGGGAGACAATGAGCAGTTCTTC. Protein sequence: CASTESTPSTSGGDNEQFF. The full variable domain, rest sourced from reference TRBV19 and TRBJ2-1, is DGGITQSPKYLFRKEGQNVTLSCEQNLNHDAMYWYRQDPGQGLRLIYYSQIVNDFQKGDIAEGYSVSREKKESFPLTVTSAQKNPTAFYLCASTESTPSTSGGDNEQFFGPGTRLTVL.

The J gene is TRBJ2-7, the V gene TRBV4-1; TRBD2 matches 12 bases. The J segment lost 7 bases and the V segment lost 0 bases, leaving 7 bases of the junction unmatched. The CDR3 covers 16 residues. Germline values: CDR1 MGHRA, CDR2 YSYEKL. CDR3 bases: TGCGCCAGCAGCCAAGAGGCTAGCGGGGGGGCGGGTGAGCAGTACTTC. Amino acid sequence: CASSQEASGGAGEQYF.

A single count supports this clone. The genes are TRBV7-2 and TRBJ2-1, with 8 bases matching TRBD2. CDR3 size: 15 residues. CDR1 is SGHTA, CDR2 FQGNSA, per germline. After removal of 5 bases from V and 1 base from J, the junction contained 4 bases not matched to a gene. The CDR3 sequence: CASSTSGGSYNEQFF. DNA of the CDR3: TGTGCCAGCAGCACTAGCGGTGGGTCCTACAATGAGCAGTTCTTC. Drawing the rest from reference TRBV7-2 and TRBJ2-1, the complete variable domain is GAGVSQSPSNKVTEKGKDVELRCDPISGHTALYWYRQSLGQGLEFLIYFQGNSAPDKSGLPSDRFSAERTGGSVSTLTIQRTQQEDSAVYLCASSTSGGSYNEQFFGPGTRLTVL.

For the CDR3, the DNA is TGTGCCAGCAGTTCTGCGCGGGGGGGCTCCTACAATGAGCAGTTCTTC. Translated: CASSSARGGSYNEQFF. The chain uses TRBV6-5 and TRBJ2-1; 9 bases align to TRBD2. Germline trimming cut 4 bases from V and 0 bases from J; bases unmatched to any gene: 4. Germline values: CDR1 MNHEY, CDR2 SVGAGI. CDR3 length equals 16 residues.

The CDR3 region has the DNA TGTGCCAGCAGCTTAGTCGGAGGGGGCGGGTACGAGCAGTACTTC. It specifies CASSLVGGGGYEQYF. The rearrangement links TRBV11-2 to TRBJ2-7, with D possibly being TRBD1 (7 bases). Germline CDR1 is SGHAT and CDR2 is FQNNGV. With 1 base removed from V and 4 bases from J, the gap between germline ends came to 14 bases. The CDR3 contains 15 residues.

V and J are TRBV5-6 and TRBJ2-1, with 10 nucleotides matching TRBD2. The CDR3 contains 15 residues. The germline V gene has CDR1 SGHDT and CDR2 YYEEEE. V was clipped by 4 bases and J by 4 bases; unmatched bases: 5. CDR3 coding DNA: TGTGCCAGCAGCACTAGGACTAGCGGATACAATGAGCAGTTCTTC. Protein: CASSTRTSGYNEQFF. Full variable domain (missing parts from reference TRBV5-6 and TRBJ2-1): DAGVTQSPTHLIKTRGQQVTLRCSPKSGHDTVSWYQQALGQGPQFIFQYYEEEERQRGNFPDRFSGHQFPNYSSELNVNALLLGDSALYLCASSTRTSGYNEQFFGPGTRLTVL.

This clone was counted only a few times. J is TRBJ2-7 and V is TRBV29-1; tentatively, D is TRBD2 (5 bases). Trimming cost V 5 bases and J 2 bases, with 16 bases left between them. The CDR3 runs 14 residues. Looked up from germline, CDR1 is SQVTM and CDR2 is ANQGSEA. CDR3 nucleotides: TGCAGCGTTCTCTCTAGCACACGCGCCTACGAGCAGTACTTC. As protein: CSVLSSTRAYEQYF.

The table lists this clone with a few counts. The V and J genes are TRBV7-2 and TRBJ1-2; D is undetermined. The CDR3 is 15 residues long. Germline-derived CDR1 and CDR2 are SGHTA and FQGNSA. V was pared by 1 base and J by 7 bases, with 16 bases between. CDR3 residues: CASSLDQSRISGYTF. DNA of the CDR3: TGTGCCAGCAGCTTAGATCAGAGCAGGATTAGTGGCTACACCTTC.

The CDR3 DNA sequence: TGTGCCAGCAGTGACTCAATTCCGGGACAGGAGGGCTACACCTTC. Protein product: CASSDSIPGQEGYTF. The V and J genes are TRBV25-1 and TRBJ1-2; 8 bases fit TRBD1. Germline V CDR1 and CDR2: MGHDK, SYGVNS. Unmatched junction bases numbered 11, after V lost 3 bases and J lost 8 bases. The CDR3 has 15 residues.

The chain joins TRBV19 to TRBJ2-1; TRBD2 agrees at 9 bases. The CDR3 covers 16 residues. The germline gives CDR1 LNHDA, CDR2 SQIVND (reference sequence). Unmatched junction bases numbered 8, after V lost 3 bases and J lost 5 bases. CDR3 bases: TGTGCCAGTAGTATCGGGCGGGAGGGGTACGACAATGAGCAGTTCTTC. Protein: CASSIGREGYDNEQFF.

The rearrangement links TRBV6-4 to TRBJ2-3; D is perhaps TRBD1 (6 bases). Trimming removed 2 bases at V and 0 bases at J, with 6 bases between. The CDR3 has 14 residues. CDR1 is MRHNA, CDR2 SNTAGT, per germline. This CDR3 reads CASSDRGSTDTQYF. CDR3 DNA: TGTGCCAGCAGTGACAGGGGGAGCACAGATACGCAGTATTTT.

The CDR3 DNA follows: TGTGCCAGCAGCATTGGGACTAGCGGGACCTTTTACAATGAGCAGTTCTTC. Amino acids: CASSIGTSGTFYNEQFF. J is TRBJ2-1 and V is TRBV7-9; TRBD2 matches 13 bases. V dropped 5 bases and J dropped 4; count of bases not matched to a gene: 8. Germline CDR1 is SEHNR and CDR2 is FQNEAQ (reference sequence). The CDR3 has 17 amino acids.

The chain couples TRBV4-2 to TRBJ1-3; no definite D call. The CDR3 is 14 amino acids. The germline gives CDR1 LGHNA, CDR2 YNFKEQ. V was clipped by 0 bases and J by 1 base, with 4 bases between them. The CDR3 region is CASSQDLSGNTIYF. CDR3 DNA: TGTGCCAGCAGCCAAGACCTTTCTGGAAACACCATATATTTT.